Sequencing of this T cell receptor (beta chain) was carried out in a study of blood T cells in healthy people across ages. Study-wide results and caveats: Diversity was higher, and naive CD4+ cells more numerous, in long-lived donors than in aged donors.

The ends were cut back, 0 bases at V and 4 bases at J, with 9 bases in the middle. The CDR3 contains 15 residues. Germline lookup yields CDR1 MGHDK and CDR2 SYGVNS. Worth noting for this clonotype: No antigen is known for it.

Every donor gave roughly 9.2 milliliters of peripheral blood. A J-beta primer mix and a sample-barcoded 5' primer were used in a second PCR of about 7 to 12 cycles. Each CDR3 protein is one row after TCRdb ran MiXCR on the 5' RACE reads. The table shows roughly 500,000 distinct CDR3 sequences, with roughly 29% occurring only once. The clonotype comes from a woman between 65 and 79 years old in good health. J is TRBJ1-4 and V is TRBV25-1, with D hard to call. Sequenced input: blood. CDR3 in amino acids: CASSEYTSSNEKLFF. The CDR3 nucleotides are TGTGCCAGCAGTGAATATACCAGTAGTAATGAAAAACTGTTTTTT.